The entry that follows covers one T cell receptor beta chain sequence. Trimming removed 6 bases at V and 3 bases at J, with 11 bases between. This CDR3 has 13 amino acids. Germline assignment: CDR1 SNHLY and CDR2 FYNNEI. This sample stems from a study of cytomegalovirus exposure and HLA in healthy donors. Primers for the PCR totalled 60 Vbeta and 13 Jbeta. Sequencing was performed with immunoSEQ multiplex PCR; in TCRdb, only in-frame clones are kept and a portion is missing. Among approximately 95,000 clones listed, 78% were seen once. The chain carries TRBV2 and TRBJ2-5; tentatively, D is TRBD1 (5 bases). The receptor's source is a woman aged 40-49 years in good health and CMV-seropositive. The sample consisted of PBMCs. The CDR3 protein is CASSDRAKETQYF. The CDR3 DNA reads as TGTGCCAGCAGCGACAGAGCAAAAGAGACCCAGTACTTC. The complete variable domain, with remaining parts taken from reference TRBV2 and TRBJ2-5, reads EPEVTQTPSHQVTQMGQEVILRCVPISNHLYFYWYRQILGQKVEFLVSFYNNEISEKSEIFDDQFSVERPDGSNFTLKIRSTKLEDSAMYFCASSDRAKETQYFGPGTRLLVL.